The 27 T cell receptor beta chains presented below share a single source sample, sequenced in a study of T-cell memory formation after mild COVID-19. Using its own MiXCR run on the 5' RACE reads, TCRdb lists one record per CDR3 protein. Of under 550,000 distinct CDR3 sequences detected, under 20% appear once; the ten largest clones hold 20% to 25%. Specimen: PBMCs or a T cell subset sorted from them (not recorded which). The source of these receptors is a young man who had mild COVID-19 (a few samples of this study predate the infection). Cell type and time point are not known.

The chain employs TRBV6-6 and TRBJ2-7; 7 nucleotides agree with TRBD2. The CDR3 runs 15 residues. V dropped 2 bases and J dropped 7; count of bases not matched to a gene: 11. CDR1 MNHNY and CDR2 SVGAGI come from the germline V gene (reference sequence). The CDR3 region is CASSYRGDPAREQYF. DNA for the CDR3: TGTGCCAGCAGTTACCGGGGGGACCCTGCGAGAGAGCAGTACTTC.

This clonotype appeared a few times. The V and J genes are TRBV6-5 and TRBJ1-2; TRBD1 might be the D (6 bases). Germline V gene lookup returns CDR1 MNHEY and CDR2 SVGAGI. V lost 2 bases and J 4 bases, leaving 14 bases between the germline ends. The CDR3 consists of 15 residues. CDR3 nucleotide sequence: TGTGCCAGCAGTTACGGTGGGGGGCGAGCCTATGGCTACACCTTC. It encodes CASSYGGGRAYGYTF.

This chain joins TRBV11-2 and TRBJ2-2; the D gene is possibly TRBD2 (5 bases). CDR3 length equals 16 residues. CDR1 and CDR2 from the germline V gene are SGHAT and FQNNGV. V was trimmed by 0 bases and J by 5 bases, leaving 13 bases between them. CDR3 region: CASSLETGWRTGELFF. The DNA of the CDR3 is TGTGCCAGCAGCTTAGAGACGGGATGGAGGACCGGGGAGCTGTTTTTT.

The rearrangement links TRBV12-3 or TRBV12-4 to TRBJ1-2; 9 nucleotides line up with TRBD1. V shed 6 bases, J shed 4 bases, and the junction held 9 bases outside the gene matches. CDR3 length: 15 amino acids. CDR3: CASSPGTGSVYGYTF. The CDR3 region has the DNA TGTGCCAGCAGCCCCGGGACAGGGTCGGTCTATGGCTACACCTTC.

This clonotype appeared a few times. The chain employs TRBV5-1 and TRBJ1-1; 7 nucleotides agree with TRBD1. V shed 4 bases and J 6 bases; nucleotides not matched to a gene: 9. The V gene's germline CDR1 is SGHRS and CDR2 YFSETQ. CDR3 length: 14 residues. The CDR3 DNA sequence: TGCGCCAGCAGCATACCGACAGGGAGCGCTGAAGCTTTCTTT. It translates to CASSIPTGSAEAFF.

This clonotype was observed a handful of times. The chain employs TRBV11-2 and TRBJ2-5; a weak D match, TRBD2 (6 bases). Germline CDR1 reads SGHAT; CDR2 reads FQNNGV. V lost 3 bases and J 4 bases, leaving 12 bases between the germline ends. The CDR3 is made up of 14 amino acids. The CDR3 is CASSFRGFLETQYF. The CDR3 DNA reads TGTGCCAGCAGCTTTCGGGGGTTCTTAGAGACCCAGTACTTC.

This chain joins TRBV7-8 and TRBJ2-1; 7 nucleotides agree with TRBD1. Trimming removed 5 bases from V and 9 bases from J; junction bases left unmatched: 10. Per germline, CDR1 SGHVS and CDR2 FQNEAQ. This CDR3 is built from 14 residues. CDR3 nucleotide sequence: TGTGCCAGCAGCAAACCCCAGACAGGGAGTGAGCAGTTCTTC. As protein: CASSKPQTGSEQFF. Complete variable domain (other parts from reference TRBV7-8 and TRBJ2-1): GAGVSQSPRYKVAKRGQDVALRCDPISGHVSLFWYQQALGQGPEFLTYFQNEAQLDKSGLPSDRFFAERPEGSVSTLKIQRTQQEDSAVYLCASSKPQTGSEQFFGPGTRLTVL.

This chain joins TRBV7-9 and TRBJ2-5; 7 bases are a match to TRBD2. The CDR3 sequence is 13 residues long. CDR1 is SEHNR, CDR2 FQNEAQ, per germline (reference sequence). After removal of 11 bases from V and 1 base from J, the junction contained 7 bases not matched to a gene. The CDR3 loop is CAPGGGPQETQYF. The CDR3 DNA reads TGTGCCCCGGGCGGGGGTCCCCAAGAGACCCAGTACTTC.

J is TRBJ1-1 and V is TRBV19; 9 bases align to TRBD1. CDR3 length equals 14 residues. Trimming removed 8 bases from V and 8 bases from J; junction bases left unmatched: 12. CDR1 LNHDA and CDR2 SQIVND come from the germline V gene (reference sequence). CDR3 bases: TGTGCCAGTTCTCGGGGGGACAGGGCAACAGAAGCTTTCTTT. Protein: CASSRGDRATEAFF.

The J gene is TRBJ2-7, the V gene TRBV7-2; D gene uncertain. Germline V gives CDR1 SGHTA, CDR2 FQGNSA. Trimming stripped 5 bases from V and 2 bases from J, with 13 bases between. CDR3 length: 14 amino acids. The CDR3 sequence is CASSTRTWAYEQYV. The DNA of the CDR3 is TGTGCCAGCAGCACCCGAACATGGGCCTACGAGCAGTACGTC.

This clonotype showed up just a few times. The chain combines TRBV6-5 with TRBJ1-1; TRBD1 aligns across 7 bases. CDR1 and CDR2 (germline): MNHEY, SVGAGI. The CDR3 runs to 14 residues. The V segment lost 6 bases and the J segment 5 bases; nucleotides outside the gene matches: 9. As DNA, the CDR3 is TGTGCCAGCAGGGGAACAGGGGTAAGAACTGAAGCTTTCTTT. Translated, it gives CASRGTGVRTEAFF.

This chain joins TRBV3-1 and TRBJ2-5; tentatively, D is TRBD2 (5 bases). Looked up from germline, CDR1 is LGHDT and CDR2 is YNNKEL (reference sequence). The length of the CDR3 is 15 residues. Trimming took 1 base from V and 6 from J, leaving 15 bases between them. In DNA, the CDR3 is TGTGCCAGCAGCCAAGGGACTTCCAGAGGGAAGACCCAGTACTTC. Protein sequence: CASSQGTSRGKTQYF.

The chain employs TRBV28 and TRBJ2-5; 9 bases are a match to TRBD2. The CDR3 runs 14 residues. Germline V gives CDR1 MDHEN, CDR2 SYDVKM. Trimming took 6 bases from V and 4 from J; bases not matched to a gene: 6. CDR3 nucleotide sequence: TGTGCCAGCAGCCCAGCGGGGGGAATAGAGACCCAGTACTTC. Amino acids: CASSPAGGIETQYF.

J is TRBJ2-1 and V is TRBV25-1; 9 positions match TRBD2. The CDR3 runs to 16 residues. From germline, CDR1 is MGHDK and CDR2 SYGVNS. The V and J ends lost 4 bases and 6 bases, in that order; junction bases with no gene match: 10. The CDR3 nucleotides read TGTGCCAGCAGTGCCCCTCTAGCGGGGAGGGTCAATGAGCAGTTCTTC. This sequence encodes CASSAPLAGRVNEQFF.

There are many counts of this clonotype. The V gene is TRBV25-1, the J gene TRBJ2-1; 8 bases map to TRBD2. This CDR3 is built from 14 residues. Germline trimming cut 8 bases from V and 4 bases from J; bases unmatched to any gene: 7. The germline V gene encodes CDR1 MGHDK and CDR2 SYGVNS. The CDR3 here is CASAGGGPYNEQFF. In DNA form, the CDR3 reads TGTGCCAGCGCCGGGGGGGGCCCGTACAATGAGCAGTTCTTC.

This clonotype occurred a few times. V is TRBV18 and J is TRBJ1-1; 10 bases fit TRBD1. Per the germline V gene, CDR1 is KGHSH and CDR2 is LQKENI. The CDR3 spans 15 residues. The ends lost 4 bases at V and 5 bases at J; junction bases unmatched: 7. In DNA, the CDR3 is TGTGCCAGCTCACTTCGGACAGGGGGTTGGACTGAAGCTTTCTTT. Translation: CASSLRTGGWTEAFF.

The DNA of the CDR3 is TGCGCCAGCAGCCAAGATCTCGGGAGGGCTGAAGCTTTCTTT. Its translation: CASSQDLGRAEAFF. The V and J genes are TRBV4-3 and TRBJ1-1; D unclear. Deletions cut 0 bases from V and 6 bases from J, with 11 bases between. This CDR3 has 14 residues. Germline-derived CDR1 and CDR2 are LGHNA and YSLEER.

V is TRBV7-9 and J is TRBJ2-1, with D possibly matching TRBD1 (6 bases). Germline-derived CDR1 and CDR2 are SEHNR and FQNEAQ (reference sequence). V gave up 1 base and J gave up 12 bases, with 10 bases separating them. The CDR3 has 12 residues. In DNA, the CDR3 is TGTGCCAGCAGCTTAGTGGCAGGGGCGCAGTTCTTC. Its translation: CASSLVAGAQFF.

This clonotype was seen more than once but under ten times. The V gene is TRBV12-3 or TRBV12-4, the J gene TRBJ1-5, with D maybe TRBD1 (6 bases). The CDR3 has 17 amino acids. V gave up 6 bases and J gave up 4 bases, with 22 bases separating them. CDR3 nucleotide sequence: TGTGCCAGCAGCCCCGACCTCCGCAGGGGAATTAATCAGCCCCAGCATTTT. It translates to CASSPDLRRGINQPQHF.

The V gene is TRBV7-7, the J gene TRBJ2-5; 7 bases match TRBD1. This CDR3 is 14 amino acids long. From germline, CDR1 is SSHAT and CDR2 FNYEAQ (reference sequence). CDR3 loop: CASAATGLGETQYF. The CDR3 DNA reads TGTGCTAGCGCTGCGACAGGGCTGGGGGAGACCCAGTACTTC.

The chain couples TRBV10-3 to TRBJ2-5; TRBD1 or TRBD2 may be the D gene (5 bases each). The CDR3 runs to 16 residues. The germline V gene has CDR1 ENHRY and CDR2 SYGVKD. V was pared by 2 bases and J by 5 bases, with 18 bases between. The CDR3 loop reads CAISEAGTLNSETQYF. The CDR3 DNA reads as TGTGCCATCAGTGAGGCCGGGACCTTAAACAGCGAGACCCAGTACTTC.

The V call is TRBV11-1, the J call TRBJ2-7; D is unclear. The V end lost 5 bases, the J end lost 0 bases, and 8 bases lay between the germline ends. CDR3 size: 13 residues. Germline V CDR1 and CDR2: SGHAT, FQDESV (reference sequence). The CDR3, as DNA: TGTGCCAGCAGCCTTACAACCTCCTACGAGCAGTACTTC. Protein sequence: CASSLTTSYEQYF.

In its sample, this clonotype was seen a few times. V and J are TRBV20-1 and TRBJ1-4; D gene unclear. V was shortened by 2 bases and J by 0 bases, with 7 bases between the two germline ends. Germline-derived CDR1 and CDR2 are DFQATT and SNEGSKA (reference sequence). The CDR3 has 14 residues. CDR3 in amino acids: CSARSSATNEKLFF. The CDR3 DNA is TGCAGTGCTAGAAGCTCGGCAACTAATGAAAAACTGTTTTTT.

The V call is TRBV7-9, the J call TRBJ1-2; 9 positions match TRBD1. J was trimmed by 8 bases and V by 5 bases; bases with no gene match: 12. This CDR3 contains 15 residues. CDR1 and CDR2 from the germline V gene are SEHNR and FQNEAQ (reference sequence). The DNA for the CDR3 is TGTGCCAGCAGCACTTATAGGCGGGACAGGGAGGGCTACACCTTC. The encoded protein is CASSTYRRDREGYTF.

The V and J genes are TRBV9 and TRBJ2-7, with D possibly being TRBD1 or TRBD2 (5 bases each). The germline CDR1 and CDR2 sequences are SGDLS and YYNGEE. This CDR3 is built from 15 residues. Between the trimmed V and J ends, which lost 4 bases and 5 bases, there was a span of 19 bases. The CDR3, as DNA: TGTGCCAGCAGCACCAATCCCGGGACGAAAGACGAGCAGTACTTC. It is translated as CASSTNPGTKDEQYF.

The rearrangement joins TRBV7-9 to TRBJ2-1; unclear D gene. Looked up from germline, CDR1 is SEHNR and CDR2 is FQNEAQ (reference sequence). CDR3 length equals 12 residues. The germline V and J ends were trimmed by 4 bases and 8 bases, with 9 bases remaining between them. The CDR3 DNA reads as TGTGCCAGCAGCTGGGGTTACGATGAGCAGTTCTTC. This gives the protein CASSWGYDEQFF.

Only a few counts were recorded for this clonotype. CDR3 region: CASSVGGNDSPLHF. The CDR3 DNA follows: TGTGCCAGCAGCGTAGGGGGGAACGATTCACCCCTCCACTTT. J is TRBJ1-6 and V is TRBV9, with D possibly matching TRBD1 (5 bases). The CDR3 totals 14 residues. Germline values: CDR1 SGDLS, CDR2 YYNGEE. V was clipped by 0 bases and J by 8 bases, with 9 bases between them. The whole variable domain, remainder taken from reference TRBV9 and TRBJ1-6, is DSGVTQTPKHLITATGQRVTLRCSPRSGDLSVYWYQQSLDQGLQFLIQYYNGEERAKGNILERFSAQQFPDLHSELNLSSLELGDSALYFCASSVGGNDSPLHFGNGTRLTVT.